Shown below are 3 T cell receptor beta chains from a single sample sequenced in a study of T cells after yellow fever vaccination. From the 5' RACE reads, TCRdb called clonotypes with MiXCR, one entry per CDR3 protein. Among a few hundred thousand distinct CDR3 sequences listed, roughly 8% were seen once. Sequences were derived from PBMCs, sampled around 45 days after the first yellow fever vaccination. These receptors all come from a man aged 18-30 years who received the YFV17D yellow fever vaccine.

This clonotype was detected only a few times. The CDR3: CASSPTPQETQYF. The CDR3 nucleotides read TGTGCCAGCAGTCCCACGCCCCAAGAGACCCAGTACTTC. The chain couples TRBV6-4 to TRBJ2-5; D unclear. In germline, CDR1 is MRHNA, CDR2 SNTAGT. V lost 5 bases, J lost 1 base, and 8 bases lay in between. CDR3 length: 13 residues.

This CDR3 reads CASSGIASSGGSDTQYF. The CDR3 nucleotides are TGTGCCAGTAGTGGTATCGCCTCTAGCGGGGGGTCAGATACGCAGTATTTT. This chain connects TRBV19 to TRBJ2-3; 11 bases match TRBD2. There are 17 residues in the CDR3. The junction had 11 bases not matched to a gene; V was cut back by 5 bases and J by 4 bases. Germline V gene lookup returns CDR1 LNHDA and CDR2 SQIVND (reference sequence).

This clonotype was detected only a few times. J is TRBJ1-2 and V is TRBV6-5, with 9 bases identical to TRBD1. This CDR3 is 14 amino acids long. In germline, CDR1 is MNHEY, CDR2 SVGAGI. V trimming: 4 bases; J trimming: 2 bases; junction bases outside the gene matches: 2. CDR3 nucleotides: TGTGCCAGCAGTTCCGGGACAGGGAACTATGGCTACACCTTC. Its translation: CASSSGTGNYGYTF.